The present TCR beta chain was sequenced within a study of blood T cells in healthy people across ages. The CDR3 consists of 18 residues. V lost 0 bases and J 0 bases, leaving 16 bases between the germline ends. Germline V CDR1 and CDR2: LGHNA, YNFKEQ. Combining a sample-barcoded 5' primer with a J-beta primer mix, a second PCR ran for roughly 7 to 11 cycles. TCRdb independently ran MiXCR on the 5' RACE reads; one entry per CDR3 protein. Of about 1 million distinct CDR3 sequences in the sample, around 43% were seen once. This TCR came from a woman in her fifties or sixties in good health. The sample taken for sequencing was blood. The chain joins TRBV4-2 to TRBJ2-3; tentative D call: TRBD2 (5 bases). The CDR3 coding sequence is TGTGCCAGCAGCCAAGATTCCGGGATCGTCTTGAGCACAGATACGCAGTATTTT. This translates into CASSQDSGIVLSTDTQYF.